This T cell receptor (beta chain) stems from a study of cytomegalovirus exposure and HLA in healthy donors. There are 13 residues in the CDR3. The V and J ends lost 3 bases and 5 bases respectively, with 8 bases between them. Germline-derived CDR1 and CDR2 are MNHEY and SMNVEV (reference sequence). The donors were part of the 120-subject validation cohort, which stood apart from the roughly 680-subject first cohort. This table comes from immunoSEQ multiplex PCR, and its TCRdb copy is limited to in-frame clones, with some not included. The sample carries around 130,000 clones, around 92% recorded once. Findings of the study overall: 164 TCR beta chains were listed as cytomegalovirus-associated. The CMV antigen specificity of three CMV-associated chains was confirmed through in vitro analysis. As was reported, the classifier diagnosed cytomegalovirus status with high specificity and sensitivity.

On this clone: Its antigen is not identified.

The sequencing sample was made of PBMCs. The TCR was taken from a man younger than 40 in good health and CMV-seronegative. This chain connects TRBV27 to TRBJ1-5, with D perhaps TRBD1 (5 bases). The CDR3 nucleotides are TGTGCCAGCAGTTTCAGGGAAGATCAGCCCCAGCATTTT. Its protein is CASSFREDQPQHF.